This T cell receptor beta chain was found in a study of siplizumab effects on memory and regulatory T cells. Sequencing used immunoSEQ multiplex PCR; TCRdb keeps in-frame clones, though not all of them. Altogether 100,000 or so clones are present, about 91% being singletons, with the ten largest covering 0.55% to 0.95%. V shed 4 bases and J shed 11 bases, with 14 bases lying between them. Germline loops: CDR1 SGHNT, CDR2 YENEEA. The CDR3 is made up of 12 amino acids. The chain carries TRBV11-3 and TRBJ1-1; D possibly corresponds to TRBD1 (5 bases). The sample consisted of Tregs sorted from blood. This TCR derives from a human donor in good health. The CDR3 region has the DNA TGTGCCAGCAGCTCCAGGGCCCGACGTGCTTTCTTT. Translation: CASSSRARRAFF.